This T cell receptor beta chain was captured in a study of cytomegalovirus exposure and HLA in healthy donors. Study as a whole: Roughly 86 million unique TCRs from HLA-typed donors made up an early data release. Whole-study findings and limits: A later analysis reportedly identified an Asian-associated ancestry cluster as carrying fewer N-insertions than the approximately 670-donor mean.

The table lists this clone with a count of one. Antigen: not known. The germline V gene has CDR1 LGHNA and CDR2 YSLEER. The CDR3 consists of 13 residues. V was pared by 4 bases and J by 3 bases, with 6 bases between. The PCR had 60 Vbeta and 13 Jbeta primers. Assay: immunoSEQ multiplex PCR; the TCRdb copy retains only in-frame clones and omits some. The data contain fewer than 250,000 clones, approximately 75% of them singletons. The sample was PBMCs. This clonotype originated in a man younger than 45 in good health and CMV-seropositive. This chain links TRBV4-3 with TRBJ2-2; no firm D call. CDR3 region: CASSPGYTGELFF. CDR3 DNA sequence: TGCGCCAGCAGCCCAGGATACACCGGGGAGCTGTTTTTT.